The 23 T cell receptor beta chains below all came from one sample that was sequenced in a study of T cell responses to AZD1222 COVID-19 vaccine. The data were produced by immunoSEQ multiplex PCR, yet TCRdb's version contains in-frame clones alone and is incomplete. The sample carries about 130,000 clones, 93% recorded once. The source was peripheral blood, collected on day 0 of AZD1222 vaccination. These receptor sequences come from an adult in good health.

The gene calls are TRBV10-1 and TRBJ2-7; D is undetermined. The CDR3 runs 14 residues. Trimming shortened V by 3 bases and J by 2 bases, and 11 bases separated the two germline ends. CDR1 and CDR2 from the germline V gene are WNHNN and SYGVQD (reference sequence). The CDR3 DNA sequence: TGCGCCAGCAGTGAATTTGGCAGAACCTACGAGCAGTACTTC. Translating it yields CASSEFGRTYEQYF.

On this clone itself: One end of the junction fails to match germline, which may point to a read error. The chain is built from TRBV5-1 and TRBJ2-2; TRBD1 matches 9 bases. This CDR3 is built from 15 residues. Germline V lookup: CDR1 SGHRS, CDR2 YFSETQ. The CDR3 DNA follows: TGCGCCAGCAGCCGGGGGACAGGGCCCACCAGGGAGCTGTTTTTT. It codes for CASSRGTGPTRELFF.

This chain links TRBV15 with TRBJ1-2; 9 bases map to TRBD1. Trimming cost V 5 bases and J 5 bases; bases outside gene matches: 9. Germline CDR1 LNHNV, CDR2 YYDKDF (reference sequence). The CDR3 is 15 amino acids. The CDR3 spells CATSERQGDSYGYTF. CDR3 DNA: TGTGCCACCAGCGAGAGACAGGGGGATTCTTATGGCTACACCTTC.

The chain combines TRBV5-5 with TRBJ1-5; TRBD1 might be the D (6 bases). The CDR3 extends over 15 amino acids. The germline V gene has CDR1 SGHKS and CDR2 YYEKEE (reference sequence). The germline V and J ends were trimmed by 4 bases and 0 bases, with 11 bases remaining between them. CDR3 nucleotides: TGTGCCAGCAGCACCACAGGGACTAGCAATCAGCCCCAGCATTTT. This gives the protein CASSTTGTSNQPQHF.

V is TRBV28 and J is TRBJ2-1, with 9 bases lining up with TRBD2. Germline assignment: CDR1 MDHEN and CDR2 SYDVKM. With 7 bases clipped from V and 7 bases from J, the junction kept 8 bases outside the gene matches. The CDR3 is 14 residues long. This chain's CDR3 is CASISSGKLNEQFF. In DNA form, the CDR3 reads TGTGCCAGCATATCTAGCGGGAAACTTAATGAGCAGTTCTTC.

The V and J genes are TRBV25-1 and TRBJ2-7; D remains ambiguous. There are 14 residues in the CDR3. Trimming took 3 bases from V and 0 from J, leaving 9 bases between them. Germline lookup yields CDR1 MGHDK and CDR2 SYGVNS. The CDR3, as DNA: TGTGCCAGCAGTGACAGACCAAACTCCTACGAGCAGTACTTC. It specifies CASSDRPNSYEQYF.

The J gene is TRBJ2-2, the V gene TRBV9; 7 nucleotides agree with TRBD1. V lost 5 bases and J lost 6; bases outside the gene matches: 1. The CDR3 has 12 residues. Looked up from germline, CDR1 is SGDLS and CDR2 is YYNGEE. The DNA for the CDR3 is TGTGCCAGCAGTACAGGGGCCGGGGAGCTGTTTTTT. It translates to CASSTGAGELFF. The full variable domain, its missing parts supplied by reference TRBV9 and TRBJ2-2, is DSGVTQTPKHLITATGQRVTLRCSPRSGDLSVYWYQQSLDQGLQFLIQYYNGEERAKGNILERFSAQQFPDLHSELNLSSLELGDSALYFCASSTGAGELFFGEGSRLTVL.

On this clone itself: Its ends do not fully match the called genes, so a read error is possible. The chain is built from TRBV7-2 and TRBJ2-7; TRBD1 agrees at 7 bases. The CDR3 is 15 amino acids. Germline V gene lookup returns CDR1 SGHTA and CDR2 FQGNSA. The CDR3: CASSIAGTVSYEQYF. CDR3 in DNA: TGTGCCAGCAGCATAGCCGGGACAGTCTCCTACGAGCAGTACTTC.

V gene TRBV6-4 combines with J gene TRBJ2-2; D uncertain. V was pared by 3 bases and J by 6 bases, with 11 bases between. In germline, CDR1 is MRHNA, CDR2 SNTAGT. The length of the CDR3 is 14 residues. The CDR3 reads CASSDSVRAGELFF. CDR3 DNA sequence: TGTGCCAGCAGTGATTCGGTCCGGGCCGGGGAGCTGTTTTTT.

The chain couples TRBV10-3 to TRBJ1-1, with no clear D. Looked up from germline, CDR1 is ENHRY and CDR2 is SYGVKD. Deletions cut 4 bases from V and 3 bases from J, with 15 bases between. The CDR3 has 15 amino acids. CDR3 sequence: CAISVGLRSHTEAFF. In DNA form, the CDR3 reads TGTGCCATCAGTGTCGGTCTCAGAAGCCACACTGAAGCTTTCTTT.

The chain links TRBV28 to TRBJ2-3; D is perhaps TRBD2 (6 bases). The CDR3 has 13 amino acids. Germline CDR1 and CDR2: MDHEN and SYDVKM. The CDR3 protein is CATKRVETDTQYF. The CDR3 coding sequence is TGTGCTACGAAGCGGGTGGAAACAGATACGCAGTATTTT.

This chain joins TRBV19 and TRBJ2-2; the D gene is possibly TRBD1 (7 bases). Germline V gene data show CDR1 as LNHDA and CDR2 as SQIVND (reference sequence). Trimming cost V 7 bases and J 5 bases, with 26 bases left between them. The CDR3 contains 18 residues. CDR3 in DNA: TGTGCCAGTACCTCTATATCTGTCCGCGCAGGGGGGACCGGGGAGCTGTTTTTT. Translation gives CASTSISVRAGGTGELFF.

The CDR3 DNA follows: TGTGCCAGTAGTATCCTGGCGGGAGGGCTCTACGAGCAGTACTTC. It translates to CASSILAGGLYEQYF. The chain recombines TRBV19 with TRBJ2-7; 9 nucleotides match TRBD2. The CDR3 contains 15 residues. V lost 3 bases, J lost 3 bases, and 6 bases stayed unmatched. Germline V CDR1 and CDR2: LNHDA, SQIVND (reference sequence).

The CDR3: CASGFKGRRGFYEQYF. The CDR3 DNA follows: TGTGCTAGTGGTTTTAAGGGACGGCGGGGGTTCTACGAGCAGTACTTC. The rearrangement links TRBV12-5 to TRBJ2-7; 7 bases are shared with TRBD2. The J segment lost 3 bases and the V segment lost 3 bases, leaving 11 bases of the junction unmatched. The germline gives CDR1 LGHNT, CDR2 FRNRAP. There are 16 residues in the CDR3.

The rearrangement joins TRBV19 to TRBJ1-2, with D maybe TRBD1 (6 bases). The CDR3 loop spans 15 amino acids. Trimming cost V 4 bases and J 5 bases, with 17 bases left between them. Germline loops: CDR1 LNHDA, CDR2 SQIVND (reference sequence). CDR3 coding DNA: TGTGCCAGTAGTACGGGGACAACCTGGACGTATGGCTACACCTTC. Translating it yields CASSTGTTWTYGYTF. The whole variable domain, remainder taken from reference TRBV19 and TRBJ1-2, is DGGITQSPKYLFRKEGQNVTLSCEQNLNHDAMYWYRQDPGQGLRLIYYSQIVNDFQKGDIAEGYSVSREKKESFPLTVTSAQKNPTAFYLCASSTGTTWTYGYTFGSGTRLTVV.

CDR3 sequence: CASRSGLSNQPQHF. The CDR3 DNA reads as TGTGCCAGCAGGTCAGGGCTTAGCAATCAGCCCCAGCATTTT. The chain couples TRBV2 to TRBJ1-5, with a weak D call TRBD1 (5 bases). CDR1 and CDR2 from the germline V gene are SNHLY and FYNNEI. The CDR3 extends over 14 amino acids. The V end lost 6 bases, the J end lost 0 bases, and 9 bases lay between the germline ends.

The chain links TRBV29-1 to TRBJ1-5, with 7 bases lining up with TRBD1. This CDR3 is 13 amino acids long. J was trimmed by 6 bases and V by 6 bases; bases with no gene match: 8. CDR1 is SQVTM, CDR2 ANQGSEA, per germline. In DNA, the CDR3 is TGCAGCGTGGGACAGAGAGGGAGTCAGCCCCAGCATTTT. Its translation: CSVGQRGSQPQHF.

This chain connects TRBV6-5 to TRBJ2-3; 8 bases fit TRBD2. This CDR3 region has 14 residues. Germline-derived CDR1 and CDR2 are MNHEY and SVGAGI. Losses at the gene ends were 8 bases for V and 6 bases for J; bases not matched to a gene: 10. CDR3 protein: CASFSGRAGDTQYF. The DNA for the CDR3 is TGTGCCAGCTTTTCCGGGAGGGCCGGGGATACGCAGTATTTT.

V is TRBV7-3 and J is TRBJ1-2; tentative D call: TRBD1 (6 bases). Germline CDR1 SGHTA, CDR2 FQGTGA. The V gene lost 5 bases and the J gene lost 1 base, with 14 bases spanning the gap. CDR3 length: 15 residues. The CDR3 DNA follows: TGTGCCAGCAGCGTAAACGGGGGCGGTAACTATGGCTACACCTTC. This encodes CASSVNGGGNYGYTF.

The chain links TRBV28 to TRBJ1-5, with 7 bases matching TRBD1. The CDR3 consists of 14 residues. Germline V gene sequence: CDR1 MDHEN, CDR2 SYDVKM. The V gene end was trimmed by 10 bases and the J gene end by 6 bases; junction bases not matched to a gene: 12. The CDR3 is CATHLGQGVQPQHF. DNA for the CDR3: TGTGCCACCCACCTAGGGCAGGGGGTTCAGCCCCAGCATTTT.

This chain uses TRBV7-2 with TRBJ2-2; TRBD1 aligns across 8 bases. Germline V gives CDR1 SGHTA, CDR2 FQGNSA. V was clipped by 6 bases and J by 0 bases; unmatched bases: 3. This CDR3 region has 15 residues. The CDR3 loop is CASSLQGANTGELFF. Written as DNA, the CDR3 is TGTGCCAGCAGTCTACAGGGGGCGAACACCGGGGAGCTGTTTTTT.

The chain has TRBV6-5 and TRBJ2-6, with D uncertain. CDR3 length: 16 residues. The germline V gene has CDR1 MNHEY and CDR2 SVGAGI. V was clipped by 0 bases and J by 1 base, with 7 bases between them. The CDR3 protein is CASSYSMGSGANVLTF. The CDR3 DNA reads as TGTGCCAGCAGTTACTCGATGGGGTCTGGGGCCAACGTCCTGACTTTC.

The gene calls are TRBV28 and TRBJ2-7; D is perhaps TRBD1 (5 bases). Germline CDR1 and CDR2: MDHEN and SYDVKM. The CDR3 spans 12 residues. V gave up 8 bases and J gave up 3 bases, with 11 bases separating them. CDR3 sequence (DNA): TGTGCCAGCCGACAGAAGAGCTACGAGCAGTACTTC. Its translation: CASRQKSYEQYF.